This T cell receptor (beta chain) is drawn from a study of T cells in Graves' hyperthyroidism and ophthalmopathy (dated by TCRdb to the late 2010s). Turning to the overall study: Peripheral blood samples were taken at the time of initial diagnosis, prior to any treatment. A discovery cohort of about 96 patients, about 43 with Graves' ophthalmopathy and under 60 with stable Graves' hyperthyroidism, was used to find distinguishing TCR V-J signatures. Prospective prediction of ophthalmopathy was tested in an independent validation cohort consisting of 18 hyperthyroidism patients and some 16 patients who later progressed to ophthalmopathy. The 75 to 100 discovery patients were randomly split 7:3 into training and test sets. Thyroid tissue and blood T-cell repertoires from more than 5 Graves' hyperthyroidism patients were also compared in the study. After sampling, hyperthyroidism patients received methimazole starting at 30 mg daily, and ophthalmopathy patients received high-dose intravenous methylprednisolone. TCR Vbeta CDR3 sequencing of 135 peripheral blood samples (43 ophthalmopathy, around 80 hyperthyroidism and around 17 progressor patients) is reported in the paper. Broad study findings and their caveats: No statistical method was used to set the sample size in advance, and investigators knew the group allocation. During validation, the model predicted progression to ophthalmopathy a median of approximately 6.5 months ahead of onset, with more than 60% sensitivity and roughly 72% specificity. In cross-validation, a model built on a 13 V-J signature told ophthalmopathy apart from stable hyperthyroidism with 85% to 90% sensitivity and around 84% specificity, and in testing the same model reached 80%/75%. Most expanded thyroid clonotypes (frequency above 0.001) were also detected in blood, a finding suggesting that blood repertoires may reflect thyroid immune responses.

Spanning cysteine to phenylalanine, the CDR3 consists of 16 amino acids. The CDR3 DNA has 48 bases and is translated from base 1. From the germline V gene, CDR1 is SGHDT and CDR2 is YYEEEE. Trimming at the junction amounts to 1 base on V and 0 bases on J, and the germline ends lie 12 bases apart. As concerns this clonotype: It has no known antigen specificity. Qualities for individual bases were not recorded, and no much larger clone is one base off.

In the ophthalmopathy patients, disease was moderately to severely active, with a Clinical Activity Score of 3 or more, a NOSPECS grade of 4 or more, and a duration of less than 3 months. The study excluded patients with uncontrolled infections, other autoimmune diseases, pregnancy or lactation. Diagnoses were based on clinical symptoms, serum thyroxine and TRAb, thyroid ultrasound and orbital computed tomography. PBMCs were separated from approximately 9.9 ml of fresh peripheral blood using Ficoll-Paque density gradient centrifugation. Total RNA was extracted with Trizol reagent, and quality was checked on an Agilent 2100 Bioanalyzer. TCR beta CDR3 regions were amplified from RNA transcripts. The TCR CDR3 was subjected to a first round of RT-PCR using the HTBI primer set and the Qiagen OneStep RT-PCR kit. Libraries were constructed in a second round of multiplex PCR, after which size selection and purification were carried out. Sequencing of the libraries was done on an Illumina HiSeq2000 using paired-end 100 bp reads. The original methods were these. SOAPnuke was used to process the raw data, with reads discarded if the reads contained adapters or uncalled bases, had a mean Phred below 15, or lacked an exact constant-primer or identifier match. COPE v1.2.5 was used to merge high-quality paired reads, and clonotypes were defined as unique nucleotide sequences. MiTCR v1.1 was used to align clonotypes to the IMGT TRBV, TRBD and TRBJ reference segments. Only V-J combinations with frequency above 0.0001, covering approximately 99% of repertoires, were analysed. The TCS score was defined as F50 (clonal expansion) divided by E x V (chaos), with BLOSUM62-based TCRdist calculated between CDR3 peptides within each V-J. Welch's t-statistics and random forest reduced approximately 520 V-J features to 13, which were used in a naive Bayes classifier (R e1071). TCRdb reprocessed the public reads (quality trimming at Q25 with fastp, clone calling with MiXCR) and kept in-frame beta chains. Rows merge per CDR3 protein into single entries with the most common DNA and genes. The V and J calls come from TCRdb's annotation, not from the publication. For this sample the table gives about 530,000 distinct CDR3 sequences, of which approximately 17% were detected only once. The ten largest clones capture around 17% of the sample.

This sequence originates from a woman under 30 with Graves' ophthalmopathy. The V and J genes are TRBV5-6 and TRBJ2-3; no D segment can be confidently identified. Sequencing input: blood. The CDR3 protein sequence reads: CASSLIHLTSTDTQYF. The DNA sequence is TGTGCCAGCAGCTTGATCCACCTTACAAGCACAGATACGCAGTATTTT.